There are many counts of the clone carrying this T cell receptor beta chain. As yet, its antigen is unknown. This record comes from a study of T cells after yellow fever vaccination. Study-level points and caveats: Detected again after the booster were most primary-vaccination clones, at almost 97% CD4 and more than 70% CD8.

TCR cDNA, made by 5'RACE template switching, carried an added universal primer site and UMIs. TCRdb recomputed calls from the 5' RACE reads with MiXCR, one row per CDR3 protein. Here the sample spans 170,000 or so distinct CDR3 sequences, approximately 6.2% being singletons. V gave up 4 bases and J gave up 2 bases, with 12 bases separating them. The CDR3 sequence is 14 residues long. Germline loops: CDR1 SGHRS, CDR2 YFSETQ. This receptor was identified in a young man who received the YFV17D yellow fever vaccine. The specimen was CD4+ T cells sorted from PBMCs, collected on the day of the first yellow fever vaccination. The chain combines TRBV5-1 with TRBJ2-5; D is ambiguous. CDR3 region: CASSVGSIQETQYF. The CDR3 nucleotides are TGCGCCAGCAGCGTGGGCTCTATACAAGAGACCCAGTACTTC.